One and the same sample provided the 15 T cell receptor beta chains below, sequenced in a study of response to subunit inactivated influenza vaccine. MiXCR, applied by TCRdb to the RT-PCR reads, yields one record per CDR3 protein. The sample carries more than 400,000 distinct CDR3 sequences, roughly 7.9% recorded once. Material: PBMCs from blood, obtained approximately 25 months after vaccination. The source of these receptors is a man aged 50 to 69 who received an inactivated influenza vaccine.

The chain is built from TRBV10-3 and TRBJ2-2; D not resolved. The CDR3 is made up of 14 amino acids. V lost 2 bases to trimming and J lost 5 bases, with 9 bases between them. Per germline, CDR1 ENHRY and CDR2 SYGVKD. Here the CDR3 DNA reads TGTGCCATCAGTGAGACACAGCCGACCGGGGAGCTGTTTTTT. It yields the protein CAISETQPTGELFF.

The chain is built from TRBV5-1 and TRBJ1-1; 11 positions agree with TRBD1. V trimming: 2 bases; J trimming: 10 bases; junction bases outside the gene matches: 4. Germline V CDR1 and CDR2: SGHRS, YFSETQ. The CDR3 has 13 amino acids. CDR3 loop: CASSFGQGASAFF. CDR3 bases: TGCGCCAGCAGCTTTGGACAGGGGGCTTCAGCTTTCTTT.

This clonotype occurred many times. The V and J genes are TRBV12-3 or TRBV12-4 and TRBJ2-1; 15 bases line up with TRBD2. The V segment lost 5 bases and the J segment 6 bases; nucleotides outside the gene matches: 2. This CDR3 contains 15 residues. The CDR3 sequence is CASSRTSGRANEQFF. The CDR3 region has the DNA TGTGCCAGCAGTCGGACTAGCGGGAGGGCCAATGAGCAGTTCTTC.

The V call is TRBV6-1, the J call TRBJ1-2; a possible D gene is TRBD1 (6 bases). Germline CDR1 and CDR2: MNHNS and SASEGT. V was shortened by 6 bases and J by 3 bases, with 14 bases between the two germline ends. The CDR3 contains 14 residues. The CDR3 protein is CASRRQVTDYGYTF. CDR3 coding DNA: TGTGCCAGCAGAAGACAGGTGACGGACTATGGCTACACCTTC.

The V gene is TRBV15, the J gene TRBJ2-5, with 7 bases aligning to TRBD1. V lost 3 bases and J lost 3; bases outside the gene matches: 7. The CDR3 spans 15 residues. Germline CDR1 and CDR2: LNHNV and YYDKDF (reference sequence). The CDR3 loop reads CATSRAKQGKETQYF. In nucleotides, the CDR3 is TGTGCCACCAGCAGGGCGAAACAGGGGAAAGAGACCCAGTACTTC.

The CDR3 sequence: CASSYSLLAGLTDTQYF. Written as DNA, the CDR3 is TGTGCCAGCAGTTACTCCCTCCTAGCGGGGCTCACAGATACGCAGTATTTT. The gene calls are TRBV6-5 and TRBJ2-3, with 9 bases fitting TRBD2. After removal of 0 bases from V and 2 bases from J, the junction contained 6 bases not matched to a gene. The CDR3 loop spans 17 amino acids. From germline, CDR1 is MNHEY and CDR2 SVGAGI.

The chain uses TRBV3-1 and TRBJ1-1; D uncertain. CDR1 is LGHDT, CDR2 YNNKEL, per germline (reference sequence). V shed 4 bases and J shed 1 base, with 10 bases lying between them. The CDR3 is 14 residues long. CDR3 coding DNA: TGTGCCAGCAGCCGATTCGGCCCGAACACTGAAGCTTTCTTT. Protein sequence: CASSRFGPNTEAFF.

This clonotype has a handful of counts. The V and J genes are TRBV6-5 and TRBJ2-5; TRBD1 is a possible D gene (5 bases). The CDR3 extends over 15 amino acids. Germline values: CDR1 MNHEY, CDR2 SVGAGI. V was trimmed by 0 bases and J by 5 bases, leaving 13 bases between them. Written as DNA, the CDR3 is TGTGCCAGCAGTTACTCGGGCAGGGTTGGGGAGACCCAGTACTTC. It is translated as CASSYSGRVGETQYF.

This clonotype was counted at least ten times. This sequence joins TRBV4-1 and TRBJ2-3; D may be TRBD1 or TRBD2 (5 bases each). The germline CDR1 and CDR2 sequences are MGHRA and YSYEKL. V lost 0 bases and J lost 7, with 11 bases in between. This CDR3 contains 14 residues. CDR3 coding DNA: TGCGCCAGCAGCCAAGAGGGGGTTTGGAATACGCAGTATTTT. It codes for CASSQEGVWNTQYF.

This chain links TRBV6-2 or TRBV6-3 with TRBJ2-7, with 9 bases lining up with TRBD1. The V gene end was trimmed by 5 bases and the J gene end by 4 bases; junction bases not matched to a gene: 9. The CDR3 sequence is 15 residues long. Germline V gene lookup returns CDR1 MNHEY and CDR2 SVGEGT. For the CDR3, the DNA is TGTGCCAGCAGTACAAACAGGGGGCGCGTGTACGAGCAGTACTTC. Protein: CASSTNRGRVYEQYF.

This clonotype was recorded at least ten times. The CDR3 loop is CASSELTGPYEQYF. The CDR3 DNA follows: TGTGCCAGCAGTGAATTAACAGGCCCTTACGAGCAGTACTTC. The rearrangement uses TRBV25-1 and TRBJ2-7, with D possibly being TRBD1 (5 bases). Germline V gene lookup returns CDR1 MGHDK and CDR2 SYGVNS. V was cut by 1 base and J by 4 bases, with 11 bases left in between. The CDR3 is made up of 14 amino acids.

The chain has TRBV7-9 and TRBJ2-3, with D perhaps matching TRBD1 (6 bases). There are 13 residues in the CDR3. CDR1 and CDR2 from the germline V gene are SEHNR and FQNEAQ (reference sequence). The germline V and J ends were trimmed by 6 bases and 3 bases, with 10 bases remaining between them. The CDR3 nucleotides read TGTGCCAGCAGGGATACAGGGACAGATACGCAGTATTTT. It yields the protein CASRDTGTDTQYF.

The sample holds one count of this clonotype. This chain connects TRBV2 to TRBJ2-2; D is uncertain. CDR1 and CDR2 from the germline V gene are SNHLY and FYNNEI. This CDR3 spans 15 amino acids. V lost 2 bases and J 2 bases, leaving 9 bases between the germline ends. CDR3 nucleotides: TGTGCCAGCAGTGAACTACCTACAAACACCGGGGAGCTGTTTTTT. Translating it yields CASSELPTNTGELFF.

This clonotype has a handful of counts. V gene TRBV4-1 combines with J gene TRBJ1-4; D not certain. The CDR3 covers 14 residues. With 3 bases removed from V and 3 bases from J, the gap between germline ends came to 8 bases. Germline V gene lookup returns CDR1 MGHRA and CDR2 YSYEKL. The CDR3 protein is CASSQYMSNEKLFF. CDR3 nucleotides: TGCGCCAGCAGCCAGTACATGTCTAATGAAAAACTGTTTTTT.

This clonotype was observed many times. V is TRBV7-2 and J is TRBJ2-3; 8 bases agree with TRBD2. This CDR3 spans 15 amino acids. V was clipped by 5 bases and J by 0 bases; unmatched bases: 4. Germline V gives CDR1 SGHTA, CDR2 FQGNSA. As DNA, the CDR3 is TGTGCCAGCAGCCAACCGGGAGGGAGCACAGATACGCAGTATTTT. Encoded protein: CASSQPGGSTDTQYF.